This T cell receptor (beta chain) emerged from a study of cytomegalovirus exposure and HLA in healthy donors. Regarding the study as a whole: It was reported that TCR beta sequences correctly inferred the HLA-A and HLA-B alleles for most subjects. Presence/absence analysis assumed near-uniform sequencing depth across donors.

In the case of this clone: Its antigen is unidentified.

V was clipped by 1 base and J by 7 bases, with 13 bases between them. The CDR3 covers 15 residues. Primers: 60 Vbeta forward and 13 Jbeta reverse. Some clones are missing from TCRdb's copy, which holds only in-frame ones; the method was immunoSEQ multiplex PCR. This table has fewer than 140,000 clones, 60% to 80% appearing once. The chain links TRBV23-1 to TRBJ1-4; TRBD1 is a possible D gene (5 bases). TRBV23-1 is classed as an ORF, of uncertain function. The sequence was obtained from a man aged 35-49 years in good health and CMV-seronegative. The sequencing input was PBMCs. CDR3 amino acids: CASSQFYRSREKLFF. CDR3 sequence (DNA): TGCGCCAGCAGTCAATTTTACAGGTCTCGTGAAAAACTGTTTTTT.